The text below deals with one T cell receptor (beta chain). The TCR-sequenced patients were a few responders to pembrolizumab. The data were obtained in a study of PD-1 blockade in mismatch repair-deficient tumors. Here immunoSEQ multiplex PCR was the method, and the copy in TCRdb shows in-frame clones only, minus some. The table shows just under 65,000 clones, with approximately 89% occurring only once. The CDR3 is 15 residues long. Germline V gene data show CDR1 as MGHRA and CDR2 as YSYEKL. V was shortened by 0 bases and J by 4 bases, with 13 bases between the two germline ends. This sequence was found in an adult with mismatch repair-deficient cancer. The sample was peripheral blood, taken 52 weeks after starting pembrolizumab. This rearrangement joins TRBV4-1 to TRBJ2-7; D may be TRBD1 (5 bases). The CDR3 loop reads CASSQEFRAIYEQYF. The DNA for the CDR3 is TGCGCCAGCAGCCAAGAGTTCAGGGCAATTTACGAGCAGTACTTC.